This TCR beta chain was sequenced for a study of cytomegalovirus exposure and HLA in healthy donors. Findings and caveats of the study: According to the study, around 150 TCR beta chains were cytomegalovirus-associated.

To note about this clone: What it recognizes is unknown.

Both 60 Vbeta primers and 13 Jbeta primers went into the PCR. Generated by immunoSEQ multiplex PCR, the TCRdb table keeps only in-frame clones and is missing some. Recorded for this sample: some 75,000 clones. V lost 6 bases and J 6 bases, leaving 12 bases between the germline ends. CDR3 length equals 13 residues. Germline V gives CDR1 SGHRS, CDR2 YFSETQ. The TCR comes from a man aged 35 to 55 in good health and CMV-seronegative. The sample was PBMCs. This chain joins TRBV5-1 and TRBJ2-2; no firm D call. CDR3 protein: CASTLQVSGELFF. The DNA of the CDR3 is TGCGCCAGCACCCTTCAGGTCTCCGGGGAGCTGTTTTTT.